Listed below are T cell receptor beta chains from one sample, sequenced in a study of a mutant IDH1 vaccine in newly diagnosed glioma. Measured with immunoSEQ multiplex PCR; TCRdb has only the in-frame clones, and not every one. The table shows about 46,000 clones, with around 92% occurring only once. For these TCRs, the target antigens are not known. Sequenced material: PBMCs, taken from a glioma patient whose treatment included an IDH1 peptide vaccine. These receptors originate from a man aged 45-60 years with glioma. Each CDR3 is given with its conserved first and last residue. A D gene is named only where the DNA matches it firmly. Clone size is shown for a subset of rows, as once, few, many or a class of expanded clone.

v_gene	d_gene	j_gene	abundance	CDR3nt	CDR3aa
TRBV4-1	.	TRBJ1-3	.	TGCGCCAGCAGCCAAGAATGGGGAACTGGAAACACCATATATTTT	CASSQEWGTGNTIYF
TRBV4-2	.	TRBJ1-1	.	TGTGCCAGCAGCCAAGTGGTTGGCACTGAAGCTTTCTTT	CASSQVVGTEAFF
TRBV9	.	TRBJ2-5	.	TGTGCCAGCAGCGTAGACAGGGACCAAGAGACCCAGTACTTC	CASSVDRDQETQYF
TRBV9	.	TRBJ2-3	.	TGTGCCAGCAGCGCAACGCTGGAGGATACGCAGTATTTT	CASSATLEDTQYF
TRBV14	.	TRBJ2-7	.	TGTGCCAGCAGCCAAGCGCTAGCAGCTAGCTACGAGCAGTACTTC	CASSQALAASYEQYF
TRBV2	TRBD1	TRBJ2-5	.	TGTGCCGGCACGGGACAGGGGGCTGGGGAGACCCAGTACTTC	CAGTGQGAGETQYF
TRBV11-2	TRBD1	TRBJ1-2	.	TGTGCCAGCAGCTTGATGACAGGGGTTAACTATGGCTACACCTTC	CASSLMTGVNYGYTF
TRBV4-1	TRBD1	TRBJ1-2	.	TGCGCCAGCAGCCGGGACAGTGGCTACACCTTC	CASSRDSGYTF
TRBV18	TRBD1	TRBJ1-2	.	TGTGCCAGCTCACCGGGACAGGGGTATGGCTACACCTTC	CASSPGQGYGYTF
TRBV29-1	.	TRBJ1-4	.	TGCAGCGTTAAGAACCAAGGAATAGGGGGGGCTAATGAAAAACTGTTTTTT	CSVKNQGIGGANEKLFF
TRBV29-1	TRBD1	TRBJ2-7	.	TGCAGCGTTGAGGGCAGGGGGCTTTTAGGTTACGAGCAGTACTTC	CSVEGRGLLGYEQYF
TRBV18	.	TRBJ2-6	once	TGTGCCAGCTCACCCACTAGCTCTACCGCCTCTGGGGCCAACGTCCTGACTTTC	CASSPTSSTASGANVLTF
TRBV15	.	TRBJ2-7	.	TGTGCCACCAGCAGAGAGTGGGGACCCTACGAGCAGTACTTC	CATSREWGPYEQYF
TRBV28	.	TRBJ2-6	.	TGTGCCAGCACCCATGAGCCAGCTGGGGCCAACGTCCTGACTTTC	CASTHEPAGANVLTF
TRBV25-1	.	TRBJ1-1	.	TGTGCCAGCTCCCGGGGGTCCCAGACCAAAGCTTTCTTT	CASSRGSQTKAFF
TRBV6-1	.	TRBJ2-7	.	TGTGCCAGCAGTGTCGGGTATGGGCCCTACGAGCAGTACTTC	CASSVGYGPYEQYF
TRBV28	.	TRBJ1-2	.	TGTGCCAGCAGTTTATTCCATCTCGAGCTCGGCTACACCTTC	CASSLFHLELGYTF
TRBV19	.	TRBJ2-2	.	TGTGCCAGTAGTCCCAGGACTAATCGCGGGGAGCTGTTTTTT	CASSPRTNRGELFF
TRBV7-9	TRBD2	TRBJ2-3	.	TGTGCCAGCAATGGACTAGCGGGGAAAGAGAGCACAGATACGCAGTATTTT	CASNGLAGKESTDTQYF
TRBV7-9	TRBD1	TRBJ2-2	once	TGTGCCAGCAGCTTAACAGGGGGGAACACCGGGGAGCTGTTTTTT	CASSLTGGNTGELFF
TRBV30	TRBD2	TRBJ2-3	.	TGTGCCTGGAGTTCACTAGCGGGCACAGATACGCAGTATTTT	CAWSSLAGTDTQYF
TRBV7-3	.	TRBJ2-1	.	TGTGCCAGCAGCCCTACAGTGGGTTTTTACAATGAGCAGTTCTTC	CASSPTVGFYNEQFF
TRBV6-1	TRBD1	TRBJ2-3	.	TGTGCCAGCAGTGAACAACAGGGGAGCACAGATACGCAGTATTTT	CASSEQQGSTDTQYF
TRBV2	.	TRBJ2-5	.	TGTGCCAGCAGTACGGGGGTCCAGACCCAGTACTTC	CASSTGVQTQYF
TRBV9	.	TRBJ1-2	.	TGTGCCAGCAGCCGTAGCCAGGCGGACTATGGCTACACCTTC	CASSRSQADYGYTF
TRBV29-1	.	TRBJ1-4	.	TGCAGCGTTGAGTCCAGGGGTAAAACTAATGAAAAACTGTTTTTT	CSVESRGKTNEKLFF
TRBV5-5	TRBD1	TRBJ1-2	.	TGTGCCAGCAGCGAGGGACAGGGCCCAGGGGGCACCTTC	CASSEGQGPGGTF
TRBV5-1	.	TRBJ2-7	.	TGCGCCAGCAGCCCCAGCGAAGGACTCCTCTCCTACGAGCAGTACTTC	CASSPSEGLLSYEQYF
TRBV4-2	.	TRBJ1-5	.	TGTGCCAGCAGCCAAGATTCGGGCAATCAGCCCCAGCATTTT	CASSQDSGNQPQHF
TRBV6-1	TRBD1	TRBJ1-5	once	TGTGCCAGCAGCATTGGACAGGGTAGCAATCAGCCCCAGCATTTT	CASSIGQGSNQPQHF
TRBV28	.	TRBJ2-7	.	TGTGCCAGCGGACGCACATACTACGAGCAGTACTTC	CASGRTYYEQYF
TRBV7-3	TRBD2	TRBJ2-2	.	TGTGCCAGCAGCTTAAGGACTAGCGGGGGGACCAGGGAGCTGTTTTTT	CASSLRTSGGTRELFF
TRBV5-4	.	TRBJ2-3	.	TGTGCCAGCAGCTTGGATTCCGGGTTCACAGATACGCAGTATTTT	CASSLDSGFTDTQYF
TRBV7-9	.	TRBJ1-1	.	TGTGCCAGCAGCTTAGTGGGATTTGAAGCTTTCTTT	CASSLVGFEAFF
TRBV27	.	TRBJ2-5	.	TGTGCCAGCAGTCTCCGGCTGGCGGAGACCCAGTACTTC	CASSLRLAETQYF
TRBV4-1	.	TRBJ1-1	few	TGCGCCAGCAGCCCCTCGGAGGGCTGGGCTGAAGCTTTCTTT	CASSPSEGWAEAFF
TRBV19	.	TRBJ1-5	.	TGTGCCAGTAGTATATGGTCAGTACATCAGCCCCAGCATTTT	CASSIWSVHQPQHF